Shown below are 11 T cell receptor beta chains from a single sample sequenced in a study of T cell repertoires in cytomegalovirus infection. For these receptors, no antigen is known. TCRdb re-called the reads with MiXCR, one entry per CDR3 protein. Of approximately 1,000,000 distinct CDR3 sequences in the sample, roughly 30% were seen once. The sample was cultured CD8+ T cells from PBMCs, taken from culture after CMV antigen stimulation. These receptors all stem from a human donor in good health (CMV status not recorded). Some clones in this sample may be carry-over from other donors' samples.

The rearrangement links TRBV20-1 to TRBJ2-7; maybe TRBD1 (6 bases). The V gene lost 1 base and the J gene lost 0 bases, with 16 bases spanning the gap. This CDR3 has 16 residues. Per germline, CDR1 DFQATT and CDR2 SNEGSKA (reference sequence). CDR3 residues: CSARGQEITFSYEQYF. In DNA, the CDR3 is TGCAGTGCTAGAGGACAGGAAATCACATTCTCCTACGAGCAGTACTTC.

V is TRBV25-1 and J is TRBJ2-3, with a weak D call TRBD2 (5 bases). Germline V lookup: CDR1 MGHDK, CDR2 SYGVNS. V lost 4 bases and J 4 bases, leaving 9 bases between the germline ends. The CDR3 sequence is 13 residues long. The CDR3 sequence is CASSAQRADTQYF. The CDR3 DNA sequence: TGTGCCAGCAGTGCGCAGAGGGCAGATACGCAGTATTTT.

CDR3 coding DNA: TGCAGTGCTAAGGGTGAGGGGGGCTTTTCCAATCAGCCCCAGCATTTT. Residues: CSAKGEGGFSNQPQHF. The chain is built from TRBV20-1 and TRBJ1-5; the D gene is possibly TRBD1 (6 bases). CDR1 is DFQATT and CDR2 is SNEGSKA in the germline V gene (reference sequence). V lost 4 bases, J lost 3 bases, and 19 bases lay in between. The CDR3 loop spans 16 amino acids.

This chain joins TRBV28 and TRBJ1-5; the D gene is possibly TRBD1 (6 bases). The CDR3 has 13 amino acids. Germline lookup yields CDR1 MDHEN and CDR2 SYDVKM. Trimming removed 4 bases at V and 5 bases at J, with 9 bases between. The CDR3 protein is CASSWGADQPQHF. The CDR3 nucleotides are TGTGCCAGCAGTTGGGGGGCAGATCAGCCCCAGCATTTT.

The genes are TRBV7-9 and TRBJ2-2; TRBD1 aligns across 9 bases. V gave up 4 bases and J gave up 5 bases; unmatched junction bases: 2. The CDR3 consists of 14 residues. The germline V gene has CDR1 SEHNR and CDR2 FQNEAQ (reference sequence). CDR3 protein: CASSSDRGTGELFF. The CDR3 DNA follows: TGTGCCAGCAGCTCGGACAGGGGTACCGGGGAGCTGTTTTTT.

CDR3 nucleotide sequence: TGTGCCAGCAGTTTATACAGCTATCAGCCCCAGCATTTT. Protein: CASSLYSYQPQHF. The chain carries TRBV27 and TRBJ1-5, with D unclear. Trimming stripped 1 base from V and 5 bases from J, with 6 bases between. Looked up from germline, CDR1 is MNHEY and CDR2 is SMNVEV (reference sequence). The CDR3 has 13 amino acids.

The chain carries TRBV29-1 and TRBJ2-7; 11 bases agree with TRBD1. The CDR3 covers 15 residues. The germline V gene encodes CDR1 SQVTM and CDR2 ANQGSEA. After removal of 6 bases from V and 1 base from J, the junction contained 8 bases not matched to a gene. This CDR3 reads CSVEMGQGVSYEQYF. The CDR3, as DNA: TGCAGCGTGGAAATGGGACAGGGGGTTTCCTACGAGCAGTACTTC.

A note on this clonotype: The junction departs from the called germline gene at one end, perhaps through a read error. V and J are TRBV7-2 and TRBJ2-1; tentative D call: TRBD1 (6 bases). The germline V gene encodes CDR1 SGHTA and CDR2 FQGNSA. The CDR3 has 15 amino acids. CDR3 DNA sequence: TGTGTCAGCAGCTTAGACGGGGTGGGGGCTGATGAGCAGTTCTTC. Amino acids: CVSSLDGVGADEQFF. Together with reference TRBV7-2 and TRBJ2-1, the CDR3 gives the full variable domain: GAGVSQSPSNKVTEKGKDVELRCDPISGHTALYWYRQSLGQGLEFLIYFQGNSAPDKSGLPSDRFSAERTGGSVSTLTIQRTQQEDSAVYLCVSSLDGVGADEQFFGPGTRLTVL.

This clonotype was detected a few times. J is TRBJ2-7 and V is TRBV7-2; D not resolved. CDR1 is SGHTA and CDR2 is FQGNSA in the germline V gene. This CDR3 has 13 amino acids. The V end lost 5 bases, the J end lost 2 bases, and 10 bases lay between the germline ends. CDR3 amino acids: CASSPWPAYEQYF. The CDR3 bases are TGTGCCAGCAGCCCCTGGCCTGCCTACGAGCAGTACTTC.

There are many counts of this clonotype. The chain recombines TRBV7-8 with TRBJ2-5, with 7 positions matching TRBD1. CDR3 length: 16 amino acids. Trimming took 1 base from V and 6 from J; bases not matched to a gene: 11. The germline V gene encodes CDR1 SGHVS and CDR2 FQNEAQ. The CDR3 nucleotides read TGTGCCAGCAGCTTAGATAACAGGGGCCATAGGCAGACCCAGTACTTC. This sequence encodes CASSLDNRGHRQTQYF. Combining the CDR3 with reference TRBV7-8 and TRBJ2-5 gives the whole variable domain GAGVSQSPRYKVAKRGQDVALRCDPISGHVSLFWYQQALGQGPEFLTYFQNEAQLDKSGLPSDRFFAERPEGSVSTLKIQRTQQEDSAVYLCASSLDNRGHRQTQYFGPGTRLLVL.

Details on this clonotype: The junction departs from germline at one end; a sequencing error may be responsible. The chain joins TRBV6-6 to TRBJ1-2, with 9 bases fitting TRBD1. The CDR3 covers 15 residues. CDR1 and CDR2 from the germline V gene are MNHNY and SVGAGI (reference sequence). This CDR3 reads CANSYPAGTGFGYTF. For the CDR3, the DNA is TGTGCCAACAGTTACCCGGCCGGGACAGGGTTTGGCTACACCTTC.